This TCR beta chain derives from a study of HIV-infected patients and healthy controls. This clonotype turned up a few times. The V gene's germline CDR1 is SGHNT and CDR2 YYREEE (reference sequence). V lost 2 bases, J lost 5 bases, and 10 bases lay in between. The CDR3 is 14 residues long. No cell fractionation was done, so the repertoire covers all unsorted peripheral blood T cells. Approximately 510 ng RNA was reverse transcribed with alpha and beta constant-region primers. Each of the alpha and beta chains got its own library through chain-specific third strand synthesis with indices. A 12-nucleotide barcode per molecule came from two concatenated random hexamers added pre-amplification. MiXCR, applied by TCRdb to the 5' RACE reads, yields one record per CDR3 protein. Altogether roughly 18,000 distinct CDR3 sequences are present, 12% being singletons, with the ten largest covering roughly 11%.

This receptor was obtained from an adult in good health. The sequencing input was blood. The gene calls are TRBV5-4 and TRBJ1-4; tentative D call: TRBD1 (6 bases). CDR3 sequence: CASSLRGTNEKLFF. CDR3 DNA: TGTGCCAGCAGCTTACGGGGGACAAATGAAAAACTGTTTTTT.